This TCR beta chain was obtained from a study of CD8 T cells in Susac syndrome. Random-hexamer reverse transcription was applied to about 0.45 to 1 ug RNA. With immunoSEQ multiplex PCR, TCR beta CDR3 was amplified across 54 Vbeta and 13 Jbeta. TCRdb used MiXCR to reprocess the immunoSEQ multiplex PCR reads, holding one entry per CDR3 protein. Altogether about 210,000 distinct CDR3 sequences are present, roughly 96% being singletons, with the ten largest covering 0.08% to 0.095%. From germline, CDR1 is MNHEY and CDR2 SVGAGI. Trimming removed 5 bases from V and 2 bases from J; junction bases left unmatched: 4. The CDR3 runs 15 residues.

The source material was CD4+ T cells from PBMCs. The rearrangement uses TRBV6-5 and TRBJ2-5; TRBD2 matches 11 bases. This sequence originates from a human donor with multiple sclerosis. CDR3 DNA sequence: TGTGCCAGCAGTACCGGGACTAGCGGACAAGAGACCCAGTACTTC. Its protein product is CASSTGTSGQETQYF.